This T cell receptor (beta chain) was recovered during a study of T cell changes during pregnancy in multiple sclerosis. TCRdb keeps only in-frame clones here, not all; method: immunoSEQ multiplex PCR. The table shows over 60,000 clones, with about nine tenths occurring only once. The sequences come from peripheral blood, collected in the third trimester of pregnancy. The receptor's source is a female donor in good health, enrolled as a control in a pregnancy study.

This CDR3 is CASGPGQVYEQYF. CDR3 bases: TGTGCCAGCGGACCGGGACAGGTCTACGAGCAGTACTTC. The gene calls are TRBV27 and TRBJ2-7, with 8 positions matching TRBD1. Germline-derived CDR1 and CDR2 are MNHEY and SMNVEV (reference sequence). V shed 8 bases, J shed 3 bases, and the junction held 6 bases outside the gene matches. The CDR3 length is 13 residues.